The clone carrying this T cell receptor (beta chain) was detected a few times. The CDR3 sequence is 18 residues long. Germline CDR1 reads SNHLY; CDR2 reads FYNNEI. V shed 9 bases and J 4 bases; nucleotides not matched to a gene: 20. This entry is derived from a study of T cells after yellow fever vaccination. A single record per CDR3 protein comes from TCRdb applying MiXCR to the 5' RACE reads. The sample records approximately 550,000 distinct CDR3 sequences, about a fifth being singletons. The receptor's source is a young man who received the YFV17D yellow fever vaccine. This chain links TRBV2 with TRBJ2-5; 10 bases line up with TRBD2. The source was PBMCs, collected 15 days after the yellow fever booster vaccination. The CDR3 DNA sequence: TGTGCCAGTACCTGGGGTCATTCCAGCGGGAGGGCCCGAGAGACCCAGTACTTC. This gives the protein CASTWGHSSGRARETQYF.